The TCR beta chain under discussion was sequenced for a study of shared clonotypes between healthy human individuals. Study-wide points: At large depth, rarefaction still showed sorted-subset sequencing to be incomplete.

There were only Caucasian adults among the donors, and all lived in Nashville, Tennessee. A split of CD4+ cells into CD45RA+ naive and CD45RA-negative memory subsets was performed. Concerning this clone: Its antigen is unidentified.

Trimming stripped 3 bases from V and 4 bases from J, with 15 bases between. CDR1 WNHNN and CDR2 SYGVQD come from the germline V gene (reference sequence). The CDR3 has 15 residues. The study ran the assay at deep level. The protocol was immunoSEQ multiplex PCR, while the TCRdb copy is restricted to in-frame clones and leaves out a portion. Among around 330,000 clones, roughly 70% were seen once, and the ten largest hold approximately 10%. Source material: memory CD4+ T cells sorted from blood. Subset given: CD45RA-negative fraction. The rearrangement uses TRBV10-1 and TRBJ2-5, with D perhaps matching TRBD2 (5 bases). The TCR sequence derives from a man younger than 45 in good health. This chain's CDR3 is CASSDGVERPETQYF. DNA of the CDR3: TGCGCCAGCAGTGACGGGGTAGAGCGGCCAGAGACCCAGTACTTC.